What follows are 29 T cell receptor beta chains derived from one specimen sequenced in a study of cytomegalovirus exposure and HLA in healthy donors. Primers included in the PCR were 60 Vbeta and 13 Jbeta primers. Produced via immunoSEQ multiplex PCR; TCRdb's table is partial and in-frame only. The table has about 170,000 clones, about 85% seen once. Material: PBMCs. All receptors derive from a boy between 2 and 10 years old in good health and CMV-seronegative.

The genes are TRBV19 and TRBJ1-3, with 7 bases lining up with TRBD1. CDR1 and CDR2 (germline): LNHDA, SQIVND (reference sequence). The CDR3 has 14 residues. The J segment lost 4 bases and the V segment lost 7 bases, leaving 7 bases of the junction unmatched. The CDR3 DNA reads TGTGCCAGTACCAGAACAGGGGACGGAAACACCATATATTTT. Amino acid sequence: CASTRTGDGNTIYF.

The table lists this clone with a few counts. This sequence joins TRBV11-1 and TRBJ2-3; TRBD2 matches 12 bases. The V gene end was trimmed by 5 bases and the J gene end by 3 bases; junction bases not matched to a gene: 3. The CDR3 extends over 15 amino acids. Germline CDR1 is SGHAT and CDR2 is FQDESV (reference sequence). CDR3 sequence: CASSPTSGRTDTQYF. CDR3 in DNA: TGTGCCAGCAGCCCTACTAGCGGGAGGACAGATACGCAGTATTTT.

V is TRBV15 and J is TRBJ1-1, with TRBD1 matching 8 bases. Germline V lookup: CDR1 LNHNV, CDR2 YYDKDF (reference sequence). J was trimmed by 8 bases and V by 0 bases; bases with no gene match: 2. This CDR3 spans 13 amino acids. CDR3 residues: CATSRDPGGEAFF. As DNA, the CDR3 is TGTGCCACCAGCAGAGATCCAGGGGGCGAAGCTTTCTTT. Full variable domain (remainder filled in from reference TRBV15 and TRBJ1-1): DAMVIQNPRYQVTQFGKPVTLSCSQTLNHNVMYWYQQKSSQAPKLLFHYYDKDFNNEADTPDNFQSRRPNTSFCFLDIRSPGLGDTAMYLCATSRDPGGEAFFGQGTRLTVV.

The chain links TRBV27 to TRBJ2-6; D may be TRBD1 (5 bases). Trimming took off 4 bases at V and 0 bases at J, with 7 bases between the two ends. The CDR3 sequence is 15 residues long. CDR1 MNHEY and CDR2 SMNVEV come from the germline V gene (reference sequence). Here the CDR3 reads CASSSGFSGANVLTF. DNA for the CDR3: TGTGCCAGCAGTTCAGGGTTCTCTGGGGCCAACGTCCTGACTTTC.

In the case of this clone: Other nucleotide sequences from this sample produce the same CDR3. The V and J genes are TRBV27 and TRBJ2-7, with a weak D call TRBD2 (6 bases). The CDR3 consists of 16 residues. Trimming took off 6 bases at V and 2 bases at J, with 20 bases between the two ends. CDR1 and CDR2 from the germline V gene are MNHEY and SMNVEV (reference sequence). This chain's CDR3 is CASSLTPGLVPYEQYV. The CDR3 bases are TGTGCCAGCAGCCTGACTCCGGGACTGGTGCCCTACGAGCAGTACGTC.

The chain has TRBV5-4 and TRBJ2-1; maybe TRBD1 (8 bases). V lost 5 bases and J 9 bases, leaving 21 bases between the germline ends. Germline V lookup: CDR1 SGHNT, CDR2 YYREEE (reference sequence). This CDR3 contains 15 residues. The CDR3 DNA is TGTGCCAGCAGTGCGGGCCGAACAGGGGGGGGTGAGCAGTTCTTC. Translated, it gives CASSAGRTGGGEQFF.

The genes are TRBV4-1 and TRBJ2-5, with D maybe TRBD2 (7 bases). The CDR3 loop spans 15 amino acids. The V end lost 3 bases, the J end lost 5 bases, and 16 bases lay between the germline ends. CDR1 MGHRA and CDR2 YSYEKL come from the germline V gene. CDR3 sequence (DNA): TGCGCCAGCAGCCAGGGGGGGCCCGCGGGGGAGACCCAGTACTTC. Amino acid sequence: CASSQGGPAGETQYF.

The V call is TRBV6-5, the J call TRBJ2-1; 13 bases map to TRBD2. Germline values: CDR1 MNHEY, CDR2 SVGAGI. V was clipped by 6 bases and J by 3 bases; unmatched bases: 2. The CDR3 covers 15 residues. This chain's CDR3 is CASRRLAGGYNEQFF. The CDR3 DNA reads TGTGCCAGCAGGAGACTAGCGGGAGGCTACAATGAGCAGTTCTTC.

The V gene is TRBV29-1, the J gene TRBJ2-5, with 7 positions matching TRBD1. Trimming removed 6 bases from V and 5 bases from J; junction bases left unmatched: 12. The CDR3 is made up of 14 amino acids. CDR1 and CDR2 (germline): SQVTM, ANQGSEA. CDR3 DNA sequence: TGCAGCGTCTATCCCCAGACAGGGACGGAGACCCAGTACTTC. Translated, it gives CSVYPQTGTETQYF.

The chain recombines TRBV28 with TRBJ2-7; tentatively, D is TRBD1 (7 bases). V shed 3 bases and J shed 0 bases, with 24 bases lying between them. The CDR3 has 19 residues. The V gene's germline CDR1 is MDHEN and CDR2 SYDVKM. The CDR3 protein is CASSFPPKGLPGGSYEQYV. CDR3 in DNA: TGTGCCAGCAGTTTCCCGCCTAAGGGACTCCCAGGGGGCTCCTACGAGCAGTACGTC.

This chain connects TRBV7-9 to TRBJ2-7; D is undetermined. The CDR3 runs 15 residues. Germline CDR1 SEHNR, CDR2 FQNEAQ (reference sequence). CDR3 coding DNA: TGTTCCAGCAGCTTAGTATCGGGTGACTCCTACGAGCAGTACGTC. Amino acids: CSSSLVSGDSYEQYV.

V gene TRBV28 combines with J gene TRBJ2-1; weak D call: TRBD2 (6 bases). Germline CDR1 and CDR2: MDHEN and SYDVKM. The CDR3 spans 15 residues. V lost 2 bases, J lost 2 bases, and 10 bases lay in between. CDR3 DNA: TGTGCCAGCAGTTTACCGGGAGAAACCTACAATGAGCAGTTCTTC. Its translation is CASSLPGETYNEQFF.

The gene calls are TRBV29-1 and TRBJ2-3; TRBD2 matches 8 bases. This CDR3 spans 15 amino acids. Trimming removed 2 bases from V and 1 base from J; junction bases left unmatched: 5. Germline V gene lookup returns CDR1 SQVTM and CDR2 ANQGSEA. The CDR3: CSVETPTSGTDTQYF. The CDR3 DNA reads as TGCAGCGTTGAAACCCCGACTAGCGGCACAGATACGCAGTATTTT.

This rearrangement joins TRBV15 to TRBJ1-1; maybe TRBD1 (6 bases). This CDR3 has 13 residues. CDR1 and CDR2 (germline): LNHNV, YYDKDF (reference sequence). Between the trimmed V and J ends, which lost 5 bases and 0 bases, there was a span of 7 bases. As DNA, the CDR3 is TGTGCCACCAGCCGGACAGTGAACACTGAAGCTTTCTTT. Translated, it gives CATSRTVNTEAFF.

The gene calls are TRBV6-5 and TRBJ1-2, with 7 bases lining up with TRBD1. The CDR3 runs to 14 residues. Germline V gene data show CDR1 as MNHEY and CDR2 as SVGAGI. The V gene end was trimmed by 4 bases and the J gene end by 2 bases; junction bases not matched to a gene: 4. Here the CDR3 DNA reads TGTGCCAGCAGTTCACACAGGGGAAACTATGGCTACACCTTC. It codes for CASSSHRGNYGYTF.

This clone was counted between two and nine times. The genes are TRBV5-4 and TRBJ1-1; 8 bases match TRBD1. The germline CDR1 and CDR2 sequences are SGHNT and YYREEE (reference sequence). J lost 2 bases, V lost 8 bases, and 11 bases had no gene match. The CDR3 runs to 15 residues. CDR3 amino acids: CASKPTGGENTEAFF. The CDR3 coding sequence is TGTGCCAGTAAACCAACAGGGGGGGAAAACACTGAAGCTTTCTTT. Together with reference TRBV5-4 and TRBJ1-1, the CDR3 gives the full variable domain: ETGVTQSPTHLIKTRGQQVTLRCSSQSGHNTVSWYQQALGQGPQFIFQYYREEENGRGNFPPRFSGLQFPNYSSELNVNALELDDSALYLCASKPTGGENTEAFFGQGTRLTVV.

The CDR3 DNA is TGTGCCAGCAGCCCAGTCCCGGGACACATCACAGATACGCAGTATTTT. Amino acids: CASSPVPGHITDTQYF. The chain uses TRBV7-8 and TRBJ2-3, with a tentative D call TRBD1 (6 bases). Trimming took 5 bases from V and 2 from J, leaving 17 bases between them. CDR1 is SGHVS, CDR2 FQNEAQ, per germline. CDR3 length: 16 residues.

The chain has TRBV6-6 and TRBJ1-2, with D possibly being TRBD1 (5 bases). Trimming stripped 0 bases from V and 0 bases from J, with 8 bases between. CDR3 length: 15 amino acids. CDR1 and CDR2 (germline): MNHNY, SVGAGI (reference sequence). CDR3 sequence: CASSYSPGTNYGYTF. CDR3 nucleotide sequence: TGTGCCAGCAGTTACTCCCCAGGGACTAACTATGGCTACACCTTC.

As DNA, the CDR3 is TGTGCCTGGAGCTGGGGCAAGACGAACACCGGGGAGCTGTTTTTT. Residues: CAWSWGKTNTGELFF. V gene TRBV30 combines with J gene TRBJ2-2; a weak D match, TRBD1 (5 bases). The CDR3 totals 15 residues. Germline loops: CDR1 GTSNPN, CDR2 SVGIG (reference sequence). Trimming removed 3 bases from V and 0 bases from J, with 11 bases in between.

This chain links TRBV28 with TRBJ1-6; 7 nucleotides line up with TRBD1. The junction had 5 bases not matched to a gene; V was cut back by 2 bases and J by 7 bases. Germline values: CDR1 MDHEN, CDR2 SYDVKM. This CDR3 is built from 15 residues. The CDR3 reads CASSLAGGENSPLHF. The CDR3, as DNA: TGTGCCAGCAGTTTAGCAGGGGGTGAAAATTCACCCCTCCACTTT. The complete variable domain, with remaining parts taken from reference TRBV28 and TRBJ1-6, reads DVKVTQSSRYLVKRTGEKVFLECVQDMDHENMFWYRQDPGLGLRLIYFSYDVKMKEKGDIPEGYSVSREKKERFSLILESASTNQTSMYLCASSLAGGENSPLHFGNGTRLTVT.

The J gene is TRBJ1-1, the V gene TRBV14; D perhaps matches TRBD1 (5 bases). Germline CDR1 is SGHDN and CDR2 is FVKESK. The CDR3 spans 13 residues. With 1 base removed from V and 3 bases from J, the gap between germline ends came to 6 bases. CDR3 bases: TGTGCCAGCAGCCAAGCGGGGGACACTGAAGCTTTCTTT. This encodes CASSQAGDTEAFF.

This sequence joins TRBV4-2 and TRBJ1-2, with D tentatively TRBD1 (5 bases). Germline lookup yields CDR1 LGHNA and CDR2 YNFKEQ. V lost 0 bases and J lost 0, with 14 bases in between. This CDR3 region has 17 residues. The CDR3 DNA sequence: TGTGCCAGCAGCCAAGAGTTAGGGGCAGGTACTAACTATGGCTACACCTTC. Its translation is CASSQELGAGTNYGYTF.

J is TRBJ1-1 and V is TRBV30; D may be TRBD1 (6 bases). In germline, CDR1 is GTSNPN, CDR2 SVGIG (reference sequence). The V end was cut by 2 bases, the J end by 2 bases, with 27 bases between. CDR3 length: 19 residues. The CDR3 coding sequence is TGTGCCTGGAGTCTACCCTTCAGGACAGAGACAGTACCAAACACTGAAGCTTTCTTT. Amino acid sequence: CAWSLPFRTETVPNTEAFF. Supplemented by reference TRBV30 and TRBJ1-1, the full variable domain reads SQTIHQWPATLVQPVGSPLSLECTVEGTSNPNLYWYRQAAGRGLQLLFYSVGIGQISSEVPQNLSASRPQDRQFILSSKKLLLSDSGFYLCAWSLPFRTETVPNTEAFFGQGTRLTVV.

V gene TRBV4-1 combines with J gene TRBJ1-1; TRBD1 matches 7 bases. The germline V gene has CDR1 MGHRA and CDR2 YSYEKL. V lost 0 bases and J lost 10; bases outside the gene matches: 5. CDR3 length equals 13 residues. CDR3 protein: CASSQEGWTGAFF. CDR3 in DNA: TGCGCCAGCAGCCAAGAGGGCTGGACAGGAGCTTTCTTT.

The sample holds a few counts of this clone. The chain recombines TRBV19 with TRBJ1-5; D call uncertain. V was pared by 5 bases and J by 4 bases, with 12 bases between. Germline lookup yields CDR1 LNHDA and CDR2 SQIVND (reference sequence). This CDR3 is built from 14 residues. The CDR3 is CASSWVGGNQPQHF. In DNA form, the CDR3 reads TGTGCCAGTAGTTGGGTGGGAGGGAATCAGCCCCAGCATTTT.

The chain combines TRBV5-1 with TRBJ1-6; tentative D call: TRBD1 (6 bases). V was pared by 0 bases and J by 8 bases, with 6 bases between. CDR3 length equals 13 residues. CDR1 is SGHRS and CDR2 is YFSETQ in the germline V gene. The CDR3 DNA sequence: TGCGCCAGCAGCTTGGAGGGGGATTCACCCCTCCACTTT. It translates to CASSLEGDSPLHF.

The V and J genes are TRBV2 and TRBJ2-7; D uncertain. V dropped 2 bases and J dropped 7 bases, with 12 bases sitting between them. This CDR3 contains 13 residues. Looked up from germline, CDR1 is SNHLY and CDR2 is FYNNEI. The DNA for the CDR3 is TGTGCCAGCAGTGAAACATTCAGGCCGGAGCAGTACTTC. Its translation: CASSETFRPEQYF.

The V gene is TRBV5-5, the J gene TRBJ2-7; D gene ambiguous. Trimming removed 0 bases at V and 0 bases at J, with 10 bases between. This CDR3 region has 15 residues. Germline assignment: CDR1 SGHKS and CDR2 YYEKEE (reference sequence). Here the CDR3 reads CASSLGGGSSYEQYF. The CDR3 nucleotides are TGTGCCAGCAGCTTGGGAGGCGGAAGCTCCTACGAGCAGTACTTC.

The chain recombines TRBV15 with TRBJ1-2; no firm D call. The V and J ends lost 4 bases and 1 base respectively, with 13 bases between them. Germline V lookup: CDR1 LNHNV, CDR2 YYDKDF (reference sequence). The CDR3 covers 15 residues. CDR3 region: CATSIKGRLNYGYTF. CDR3 in DNA: TGTGCCACCAGCATTAAAGGGAGACTTAACTATGGCTACACCTTC.